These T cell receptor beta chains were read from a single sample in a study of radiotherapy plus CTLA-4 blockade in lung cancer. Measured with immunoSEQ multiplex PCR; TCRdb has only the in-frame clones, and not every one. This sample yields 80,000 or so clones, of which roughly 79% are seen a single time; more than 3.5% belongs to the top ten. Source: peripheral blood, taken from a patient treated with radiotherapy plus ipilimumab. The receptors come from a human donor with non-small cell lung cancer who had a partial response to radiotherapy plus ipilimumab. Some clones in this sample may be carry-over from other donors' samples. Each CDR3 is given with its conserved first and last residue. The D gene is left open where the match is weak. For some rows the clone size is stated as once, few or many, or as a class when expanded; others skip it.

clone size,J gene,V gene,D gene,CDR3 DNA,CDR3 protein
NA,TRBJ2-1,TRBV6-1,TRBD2,TGTGCCAGCGCAGGGACTAGCGGGAGCGATGAGCAGTTCTTC,CASAGTSGSDEQFF
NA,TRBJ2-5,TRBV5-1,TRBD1,TGCGCCAGCAAATATCGGACAGGGAGCGAGACCCAGTACTTC,CASKYRTGSETQYF
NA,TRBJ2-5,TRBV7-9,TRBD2,TGTGCCAGCAGCTTACTGCGGGAGGGGGTCTCCCGTGAGACCCAGTACTTC,CASSLLREGVSRETQYF
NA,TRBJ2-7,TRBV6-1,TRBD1,TGTGCCAGCAGTGGACAGGGTTTCGAGCAGTACTTC,CASSGQGFEQYF
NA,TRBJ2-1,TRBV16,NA,TGTGCCAGCAGCCAATCGAATCGCGGGGCGCAGTTCTTC,CASSQSNRGAQFF
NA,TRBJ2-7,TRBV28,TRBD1,TGTGCCAGCAGTACCGACAGGGCCGAGCAGTACTTC,CASSTDRAEQYF
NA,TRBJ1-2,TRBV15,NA,TGTGCCACCAGCAGAGAGCGACAGCCGACCTATGGCTACACCTTC,CATSRERQPTYGYTF
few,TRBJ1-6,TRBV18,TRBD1,TGTGCCAGCTCACCATCCGGGACAGGGGTCTCACCCCTCCACTTT,CASSPSGTGVSPLHF
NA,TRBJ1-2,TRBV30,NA,TGTGCCTGGAGCCGCGGGGGCTACACCTTC,CAWSRGGYTF
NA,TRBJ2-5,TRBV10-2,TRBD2,TGCGCCAGCAGTGGGACTAGTTACATGGGGACCCAGTACTTC,CASSGTSYMGTQYF
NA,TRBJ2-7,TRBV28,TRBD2,TGTGCCAGCACCGAGGGAGGGGCAATCTACGAGCAGTACTTC,CASTEGGAIYEQYF
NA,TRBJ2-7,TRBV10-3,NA,TGTGCCATCAGTGAGTCGTCGCGGGGATACTACGAGCAGTACTTC,CAISESSRGYYEQYF
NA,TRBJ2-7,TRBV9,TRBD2,TGTGCCAGCAGCGTAGGTCCGGGACTAGCGGGGGGCCGAGAGCAGTACTTC,CASSVGPGLAGGREQYF
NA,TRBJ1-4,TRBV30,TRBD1,TGTGCCTGGAGTGTACATTCCCCGGCGGGACAGGACCTTGCAACTAATGAAAAACTGTTTTTT,CAWSVHSPAGQDLATNEKLFF
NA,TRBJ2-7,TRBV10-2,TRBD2,TGCGCCAGCAGTGAGTCCCGATACCCCGGGAGGTACGAGCAGTACTTC,CASSESRYPGRYEQYF